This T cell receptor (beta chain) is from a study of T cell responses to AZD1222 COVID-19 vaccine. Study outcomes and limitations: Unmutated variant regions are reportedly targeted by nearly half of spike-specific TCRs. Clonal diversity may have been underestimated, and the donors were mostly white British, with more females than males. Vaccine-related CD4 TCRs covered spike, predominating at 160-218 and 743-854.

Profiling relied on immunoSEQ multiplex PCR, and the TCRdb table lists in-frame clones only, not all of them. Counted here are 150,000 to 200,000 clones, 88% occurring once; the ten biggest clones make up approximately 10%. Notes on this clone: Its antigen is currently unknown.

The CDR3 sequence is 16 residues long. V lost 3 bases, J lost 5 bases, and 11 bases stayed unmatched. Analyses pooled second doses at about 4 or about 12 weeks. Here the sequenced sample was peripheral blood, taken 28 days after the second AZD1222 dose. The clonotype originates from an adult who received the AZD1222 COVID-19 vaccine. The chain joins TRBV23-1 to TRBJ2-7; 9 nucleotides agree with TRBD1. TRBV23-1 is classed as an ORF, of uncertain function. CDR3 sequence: CASSHPWTGEFHEQYF. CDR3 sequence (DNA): TGCGCCAGCAGTCACCCATGGACAGGGGAGTTCCACGAGCAGTACTTC.